This passage covers 25 T cell receptor beta chains from one sample sequenced in a study of graft-versus-host responses after intestinal transplantation. Which antigens these TCRs recognize remains unknown. Produced via immunoSEQ multiplex PCR; TCRdb's table is partial and in-frame only. In the table there are 90,000 to 150,000 clones, about 95% of which are singletons. The specimen was unstimulated CD8+ T cells sorted from spleen or lymph node cells, collected before intestinal transplant. The receptors originated from a human donor who received an intestinal transplant.

CDR3 coding DNA: TGTGCCAGCAGCGTAGTAGCGGGAGTAGGGGAGACCCAGTACTTC. Its translation is CASSVVAGVGETQYF. This chain links TRBV9 with TRBJ2-5, with 9 nucleotides matching TRBD2. Germline assignment: CDR1 SGDLS and CDR2 YYNGEE. There are 15 residues in the CDR3. The trim removed 0 bases at V and 5 bases at J, leaving 5 bases unmatched.

V gene TRBV4-1 combines with J gene TRBJ1-2; D is unclear. The germline V and J ends were trimmed by 2 bases and 4 bases, with 23 bases remaining between them. Germline V gene data show CDR1 as MGHRA and CDR2 as YSYEKL. CDR3 length: 18 amino acids. The CDR3 reads CASSQYRWWAHQAYGYTF. DNA of the CDR3: TGCGCCAGCAGCCAATACAGATGGTGGGCCCACCAGGCCTATGGCTACACCTTC.

The chain joins TRBV5-1 to TRBJ2-3, with TRBD2 as a possible D gene (6 bases). Germline V CDR1 and CDR2: SGHRS, YFSETQ. The CDR3 contains 15 residues. V was pared by 0 bases and J by 3 bases, with 11 bases between. The CDR3 reads CASSLAFGSTDTQYF. The CDR3 DNA follows: TGCGCCAGCAGCTTGGCCTTCGGGAGTACAGATACGCAGTATTTT.

The chain combines TRBV5-1 with TRBJ2-3, with TRBD1 identical over 7 bases. V gave up 4 bases and J gave up 5 bases; unmatched junction bases: 10. CDR3 size: 15 residues. Germline V lookup: CDR1 SGHRS, CDR2 YFSETQ. CDR3 DNA sequence: TGCGCCAGCAGCCCTAGGGACAGCTTGTTAGATACGCAGTATTTT. Encoded protein: CASSPRDSLLDTQYF.

This chain uses TRBV4-3 with TRBJ2-5, with D possibly TRBD1 on 6 matching bases. Trimming stripped 2 bases from V and 3 bases from J, with 16 bases between. The CDR3 is made up of 16 amino acids. CDR1 is LGHNA, CDR2 YSLEER, per germline. The CDR3 reads CASSQRGTDRKETQYF. DNA of the CDR3: TGCGCCAGCAGCCAAAGAGGCACGGACAGAAAAGAGACCCAGTACTTC.

This chain links TRBV4-2 with TRBJ1-1; D call uncertain. CDR3 length: 13 residues. Germline V lookup: CDR1 LGHNA, CDR2 YNFKEQ. Trimming cost V 0 bases and J 4 bases, with 6 bases left between them. As DNA, the CDR3 is TGTGCCAGCAGCCAAGAGGTCGGCACTGAAGCTTTCTTT. Amino acid sequence: CASSQEVGTEAFF.

This chain joins TRBV4-3 and TRBJ2-7; 8 bases line up with TRBD2. This CDR3 spans 17 amino acids. Trimming at V came to 2 bases and at J to 2 bases, leaving 11 bases not matched to a gene. From germline, CDR1 is LGHNA and CDR2 YSLEER. The CDR3 nucleotides are TGCGCCAGCAGCCAATACCAAGCGGGAGAATTGGCCTACGAGCAGTACTTC. Amino acid sequence: CASSQYQAGELAYEQYF.

The chain couples TRBV15 to TRBJ2-1; TRBD2 matches at 7 bases. Germline CDR1 reads LNHNV; CDR2 reads YYDKDF (reference sequence). The length of the CDR3 is 13 residues. The trim removed 8 bases at V and 2 bases at J, leaving 3 bases unmatched. CDR3 coding DNA: TGTGCCACCGGGACTACCACCTACAATGAGCAGTTCTTC. This codes for CATGTTTYNEQFF.

This clone was seen a single time. This chain connects TRBV6-5 to TRBJ2-5; D unclear. The length of the CDR3 is 14 residues. Per germline, CDR1 MNHEY and CDR2 SVGAGI. The V and J ends lost 5 bases and 7 bases respectively, with 17 bases between them. The CDR3 here is CASSPPVGYGTQYF. CDR3 sequence (DNA): TGTGCCAGCAGTCCCCCGGTGGGATACGGGACCCAGTACTTC.

The chain links TRBV11-2 to TRBJ2-7; D possibly corresponds to TRBD2 (7 bases). CDR1 SGHAT and CDR2 FQNNGV come from the germline V gene. Trimming left V 4 bases short and J 0 bases short, with 16 bases between. This CDR3 region has 16 residues. In nucleotides, the CDR3 is TGTGCCAGCAGCTCAGGGAGCGGGGACATCTCCTACGAGCAGTACTTC. Translating gives CASSSGSGDISYEQYF.

The chain carries TRBV7-3 and TRBJ2-3; tentatively, D is TRBD2 (5 bases). The V end lost 3 bases, the J end lost 0 bases, and 7 bases lay between the germline ends. Germline CDR1 is SGHTA and CDR2 is FQGTGA. The CDR3 has 14 amino acids. The CDR3 DNA follows: TGTGCCAGCAGCTTCGGACTTAGCACAGATACGCAGTATTTT. Its translation: CASSFGLSTDTQYF.

The V gene is TRBV7-3, the J gene TRBJ2-1, with 9 bases aligning to TRBD2. Trimming took 4 bases from V and 0 from J; bases not matched to a gene: 4. The CDR3 is made up of 16 amino acids. Germline V gene sequence: CDR1 SGHTA, CDR2 FQGTGA. The CDR3 sequence is CASSSLAGISYNEQFF. The CDR3 nucleotides are TGTGCCAGCAGCTCCCTAGCGGGGATCTCCTACAATGAGCAGTTCTTC.

The V and J genes are TRBV7-9 and TRBJ2-3; the D is unclear. CDR3 size: 12 residues. Trimming took off 6 bases at V and 2 bases at J, with 6 bases between the two ends. Germline V gene lookup returns CDR1 SEHNR and CDR2 FQNEAQ (reference sequence). The CDR3 loop reads CASRGDTDTQYF. The CDR3, as DNA: TGTGCCAGCAGGGGTGACACAGATACGCAGTATTTT. Combining the CDR3 with reference TRBV7-9 and TRBJ2-3 gives the whole variable domain DTGVSQNPRHKITKRGQNVTFRCDPISEHNRLYWYRQTLGQGPEFLTYFQNEAQLEKSRLLSDRFSAERPKGSFSTLEIQRTEQGDSAMYLCASRGDTDTQYFGPGTRLTVL.

The rearrangement joins TRBV19 to TRBJ2-7; TRBD2 might be the D (6 bases). CDR1 LNHDA and CDR2 SQIVND come from the germline V gene (reference sequence). Trimming removed 5 bases at V and 3 bases at J, with 14 bases between. The CDR3 contains 14 residues. The CDR3 sequence is CASSLSGTFYEQYF. Written as DNA, the CDR3 is TGTGCCAGTAGTCTTAGCGGTACTTTCTACGAGCAGTACTTC.

This chain joins TRBV7-9 and TRBJ2-7; 14 bases are a match to TRBD2. V trimming: 5 bases; J trimming: 4 bases; junction bases outside the gene matches: 10. The V gene's germline CDR1 is SEHNR and CDR2 FQNEAQ (reference sequence). The CDR3 consists of 17 residues. CDR3 in amino acids: CASSPGLAGAIGYEQYF. The CDR3, as DNA: TGTGCCAGCAGCCCGGGACTAGCGGGAGCTATTGGGTACGAGCAGTACTTC.

This rearrangement joins TRBV28 to TRBJ1-1; D call uncertain. The germline V gene has CDR1 MDHEN and CDR2 SYDVKM. V was cut by 3 bases and J by 5 bases, with 13 bases left in between. The CDR3 loop spans 14 amino acids. The CDR3 region has the DNA TGTGCCAGCAGTTTTCGTCCAGCTGAAACTGAAGCTTTCTTT. This translates into CASSFRPAETEAFF.

The chain employs TRBV28 and TRBJ2-1, with 8 bases lining up with TRBD1. This CDR3 spans 11 amino acids. The ends lost 9 bases at V and 10 bases at J; junction bases unmatched: 5. Germline lookup yields CDR1 MDHEN and CDR2 SYDVKM. Here the CDR3 DNA reads TGTGCCAGTCGACAGGGGAAGGAGCAGTTCTTC. It is translated as CASRQGKEQFF.

The chain has TRBV9 and TRBJ2-4, with 8 bases aligning to TRBD1. This CDR3 region has 15 residues. Germline CDR1 SGDLS, CDR2 YYNGEE. V lost 3 bases and J lost 6; bases outside the gene matches: 8. This CDR3 is CASSGRDRPLNIQYF. CDR3 coding DNA: TGTGCCAGCAGCGGCCGGGACAGGCCCTTAAACATTCAGTACTTC.

On this clone itself: This specimen includes other DNA sequences encoding the same CDR3. The CDR3 sequence is CASSFGQGSYEQYF. Here the CDR3 DNA reads TGTGCCAGCAGTTTCGGACAGGGGTCCTACGAGCAGTACTTC. The chain uses TRBV27 and TRBJ2-7; 9 bases map to TRBD1. CDR1 is MNHEY and CDR2 is SMNVEV in the germline V gene (reference sequence). CDR3 length equals 14 residues. V gave up 3 bases and J gave up 1 base; unmatched junction bases: 1.

This rearrangement joins TRBV2 to TRBJ1-2; possible D gene TRBD1, 5 bases. Trimming left V 7 bases short and J 3 bases short, with 24 bases between. Germline values: CDR1 SNHLY, CDR2 FYNNEI. The CDR3 length is 17 residues. The CDR3 DNA sequence: TGTGCCAGCACTCTAGAACTACAGGCCCGCTACCACTATGGCTACACCTTC. This sequence encodes CASTLELQARYHYGYTF.

V usage is TRBV10-3 and J usage is TRBJ1-2; the D gene is possibly TRBD1 (5 bases). The CDR3 totals 13 residues. The germline V and J ends were trimmed by 5 bases and 4 bases, with 11 bases remaining between them. Germline CDR1 is ENHRY and CDR2 is SYGVKD. As DNA, the CDR3 is TGTGCCATCAGTCCGGGGGGATCCTATGGCTACACCTTC. Translating it yields CAISPGGSYGYTF.

The chain uses TRBV15 and TRBJ2-5; weak D call: TRBD2 (6 bases). The CDR3 is made up of 16 amino acids. With 4 bases removed from V and 2 bases from J, the gap between germline ends came to 17 bases. Germline V CDR1 and CDR2: LNHNV, YYDKDF (reference sequence). The DNA of the CDR3 is TGTGCCACCAGCACCGAACTGGGGGGTTCACAAGAGACCCAGTACTTC. It codes for CATSTELGGSQETQYF.

This chain links TRBV27 with TRBJ2-5; D is ambiguous. CDR3 length: 12 residues. Germline lookup yields CDR1 MNHEY and CDR2 SMNVEV (reference sequence). The ends were cut back, 3 bases at V and 4 bases at J, with 6 bases in the middle. The CDR3 sequence: CASSFDRETQYF. CDR3 DNA: TGTGCCAGCAGTTTCGACCGAGAGACCCAGTACTTC.

The sample holds one count of this clone. The chain recombines TRBV7-2 with TRBJ2-7; TRBD2 matches 10 bases. Germline loops: CDR1 SGHTA, CDR2 FQGNSA. The CDR3 consists of 14 residues. V was pared by 3 bases and J by 5 bases, with 4 bases of the junction left unmatched. Written as DNA, the CDR3 is TGTGCCAGCAGCTTGCTAGCGGGAGTGGACGAGCAGTACTTC. This translates into CASSLLAGVDEQYF.

Concerning this clone itself: Other DNA sequences from this sample encode an identical CDR3 as well. The chain couples TRBV4-1 to TRBJ2-7; possible D gene TRBD2, 6 bases. Germline lookup yields CDR1 MGHRA and CDR2 YSYEKL. Trimming took off 4 bases at V and 3 bases at J, with 13 bases between the two ends. The CDR3 sequence is 14 residues long. CDR3 region: CASSLGSGSYEQYF. Written as DNA, the CDR3 is TGCGCCAGCAGCCTTGGTAGCGGCAGCTACGAGCAGTACTTC.